What follows describes a single T cell receptor (beta chain). The antigen is unknown. This CDR3 comprises 13 residues. Germline CDR1 LNHDA, CDR2 SQIVND (reference sequence). V lost 3 bases to trimming and J lost 4 bases, with 7 bases between them. Vbeta (60) and Jbeta (13) primers were used in the PCR. The repertoire was sequenced with immunoSEQ multiplex PCR; TCRdb's copy has only in-frame clones and lacks some. The data hold roughly 99,000 clones, with approximately 79% observed a single time. The data were obtained in a study of cytomegalovirus exposure and HLA in healthy donors. The study's findings and limits: Relative to equally common others, HLA-associated TCR beta chains showed greater clonal expansion in a later analysis. Across donors, sequencing depth was assumed by presence/absence analyses to be roughly uniform. Later, TCR association rates were found to vary by HLA locus, highest for DRB1 and lowest for HLA-C. Sequencing artifact likely explains a cluster of highly shared sequence variants.

The sequencing input was PBMCs. This rearrangement joins TRBV19 to TRBJ2-1, with D perhaps matching TRBD2 (5 bases). The receptor was derived from a male donor in good health and CMV-seronegative. The CDR3 DNA is TGTGCCAGTAGTATGGCGGGTTACAATGAGCAGTTCTTC. It specifies CASSMAGYNEQFF.